The sequence of this TCR beta chain was determined in a study of blood T cell repertoires in COVID-19. Study as a whole: The United States, Italy and Spain provided the acute and convalescent COVID-19 samples. The analysed material was cDNA or gDNA that came from T cells, B-cell-depleted T cells, or PBMCs.

CDR3 length equals 14 residues. V was cut by 4 bases and J by 8 bases, with 18 bases left in between. CDR1 SGHRS and CDR2 YFSETQ come from the germline V gene. Data came from immunoSEQ multiplex PCR; TCRdb stores just in-frame clones and leaves some out. The data contain about 200,000 clones, about 88% of them singletons. Sample: PBMCs or T cells enriched from blood (not recorded which). The TCR was taken from a woman between 35 and 50 years old in a cohort exposed to, infected with or recovered from COVID-19 (not recorded which). The rearrangement links TRBV5-1 to TRBJ1-2; D unresolved. CDR3 region: CASSTSREGGGYTF. CDR3 coding DNA: TGCGCCAGCAGCACCTCCCGGGAGGGAGGGGGCTACACCTTC.